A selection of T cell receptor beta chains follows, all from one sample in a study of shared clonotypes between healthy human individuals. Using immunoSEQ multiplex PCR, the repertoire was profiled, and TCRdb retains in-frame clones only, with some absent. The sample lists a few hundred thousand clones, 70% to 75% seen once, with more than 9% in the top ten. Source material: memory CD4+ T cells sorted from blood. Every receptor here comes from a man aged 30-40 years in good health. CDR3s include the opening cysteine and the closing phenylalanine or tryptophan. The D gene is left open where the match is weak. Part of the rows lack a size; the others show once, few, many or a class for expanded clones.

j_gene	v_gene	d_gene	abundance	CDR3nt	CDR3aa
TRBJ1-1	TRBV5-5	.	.	TGTGCCAGCAGCTTAAATTCCCCAAGGAACACTGAAGCTTTCTTT	CASSLNSPRNTEAFF
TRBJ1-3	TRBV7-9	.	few	TGTGCCAGCAGCTTGGACGCTGGAAACACCATATATTTT	CASSLDAGNTIYF
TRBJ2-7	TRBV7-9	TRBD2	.	TGTGCCAGCAGCTTAGAGGGTGGACTAGCGGGAGTTACGCAGTACTTC	CASSLEGGLAGVTQYF
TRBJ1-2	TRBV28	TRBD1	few	TGTGCCAGCAGCCTGTCTGGGACAGGGGGCCGCTACACCTTC	CASSLSGTGGRYTF
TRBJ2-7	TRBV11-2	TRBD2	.	TGTGCCAGCAGCTTATTCCGAGCGGGCGGGAGGGAAACCTACGAGCAGTACTTC	CASSLFRAGGRETYEQYF
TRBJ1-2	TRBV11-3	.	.	TGTGCCAGCAGCTTGACAGTAAACTATGGCTACACCTTC	CASSLTVNYGYTF
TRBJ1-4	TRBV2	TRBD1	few	TGTGCCAGCAGTCAACAGGGGGCGGCGAATGAAAAACTGTTTTTT	CASSQQGAANEKLFF
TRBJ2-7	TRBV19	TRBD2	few	TGTGCCAGTAGTATGGGACTAGCGGGGCTTTACGAGCAGTACTTC	CASSMGLAGLYEQYF
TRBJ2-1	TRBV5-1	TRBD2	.	TGCGCCAGCAGGGGATCTAGCGGGGTCAATGAGCAGTTCTTC	CASRGSSGVNEQFF
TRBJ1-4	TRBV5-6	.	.	TGTGCCAGCAGCATTGACACTAATGAAAAACTGTTTTTT	CASSIDTNEKLFF
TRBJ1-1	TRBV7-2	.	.	TGTGCCAGCAGCTCAGGGGTATTGAACACTGAAGCTTTCTTT	CASSSGVLNTEAFF
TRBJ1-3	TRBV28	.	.	TGTGCCAGCGAGCCGACTGACAGGTTCTCTGGAAACACCATATATTTT	CASEPTDRFSGNTIYF
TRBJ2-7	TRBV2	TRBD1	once	TGTGCCAGCCTGCAGGGGGCTCTCGGCTACGAGCAGTACTTC	CASLQGALGYEQYF
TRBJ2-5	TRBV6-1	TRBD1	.	TGTGCCAGCCGACAGGGTCAAGAGACCCAGTACTTC	CASRQGQETQYF
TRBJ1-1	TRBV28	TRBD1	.	TGTGCCAGCAGTTCGCGGGACAGGGATGCTTTCTTT	CASSSRDRDAFF
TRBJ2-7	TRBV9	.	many	TGTGCCAGCAGCGTAGGAAGTCAGAGCTCCTACGAGCAGTACTTC	CASSVGSQSSYEQYF
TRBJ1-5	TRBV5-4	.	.	TGTGCCAGCAGCTTGGGGGGGACCAATCAGCCCCAGCATTTT	CASSLGGTNQPQHF
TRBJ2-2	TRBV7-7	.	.	TGTGCCAGCAGCTTAGGAGGAGGGAGGAAAAACACCGGGGAGCTGTTTTTT	CASSLGGGRKNTGELFF
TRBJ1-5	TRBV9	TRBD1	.	TGTGCCAGCAGCCCCGGACAGGCGGGTCAGCCCCAGCATTTT	CASSPGQAGQPQHF
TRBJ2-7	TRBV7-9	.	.	TGTGCCAGCAGCTTAGCGGGGGGGCGGCCCGAACAGTACTTC	CASSLAGGRPEQYF
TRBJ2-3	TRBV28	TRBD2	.	TGTGCCAGCAGTTTAGGGGGGGCAGCGGGAGTCGGGACAGATACGCAGTATTTT	CASSLGGAAGVGTDTQYF
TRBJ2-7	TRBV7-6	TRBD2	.	TGTGCCAGCAGCTCGGCGGGACAGAGAAGGACTAGCGGGGGCTACGAGCAGTACTTC	CASSSAGQRRTSGGYEQYF
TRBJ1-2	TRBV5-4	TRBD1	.	TGTGCCAGCAGATCCTCAGGGGGCGCGGGGGGCTACACCTTC	CASRSSGGAGGYTF
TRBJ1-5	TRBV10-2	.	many	TGCGCCAGCAGTGATGGGGATACTCAGCCCCAGCATTTT	CASSDGDTQPQHF
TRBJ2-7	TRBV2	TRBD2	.	TGTGCCAGCAGTGAAATCCTAGCGGGAGTGGACTTC	CASSEILAGVDF
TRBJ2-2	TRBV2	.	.	TGTGCCAGCAGTGCTAGACGGGAGACCGGGGAGCTGTTTTTT	CASSARRETGELFF
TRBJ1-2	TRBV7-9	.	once	TGTGCCAGCAGCTGTAGTTCCGAGACATCTGGCTACACCTTC	CASSCSSETSGYTF
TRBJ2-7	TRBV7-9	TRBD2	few	TGTGCCAGCAGCACCTTACGCGGGAGAAACGAGCAGTACTTC	CASSTLRGRNEQYF
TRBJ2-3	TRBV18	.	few	TGTGCCAGCTCACCACGGTTGGGGGGAGTTACAGATACGCAGTATTTT	CASSPRLGGVTDTQYF
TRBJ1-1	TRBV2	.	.	TGTGCCAGCAGAACCGAGGGCACTGAAGCTTTCTTT	CASRTEGTEAFF
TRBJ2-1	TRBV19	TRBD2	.	TGTGCCAGTATGGCGGGAGGGATCTATGAGCAGTTCTTC	CASMAGGIYEQFF
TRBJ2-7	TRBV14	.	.	TGTGCCAGCAGCCAAGCCCATCGACTGATTTACGAGCAGTACTTC	CASSQAHRLIYEQYF
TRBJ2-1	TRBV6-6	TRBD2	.	TGTGCCAGCAGCAAAACTAGCGTAGAATACAATGAGCAGTTCTTC	CASSKTSVEYNEQFF
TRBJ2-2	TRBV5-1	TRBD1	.	TGCGCCAGCAGCAAATTGACAGGGAGCGGGGAGCTGTTTTTT	CASSKLTGSGELFF
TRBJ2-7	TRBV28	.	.	TGTGCCATTAGAGGGGAGTACGAGCAGTACTTC	CAIRGEYEQYF
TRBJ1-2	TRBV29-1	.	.	TGCAGCGTTGAAGTCGGGAGAGGGGGAGGCTACACCTTC	CSVEVGRGGGYTF
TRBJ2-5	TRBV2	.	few	TGTGCCAGCAGTGAGCACCCCTACAGCCCTCCGGGGGAGACCCAGTACTTC	CASSEHPYSPPGETQYF
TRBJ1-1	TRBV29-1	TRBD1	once	TGCAGCGTTCGGACAGGGATGAACACTGAAGCTTTCTTT	CSVRTGMNTEAFF
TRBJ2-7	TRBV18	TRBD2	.	TGTGCCAGCTCCCCGGGACTAGCGGGAGACGAGCAGTACTTC	CASSPGLAGDEQYF
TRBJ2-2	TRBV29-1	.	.	TGCAGCGCCATAACAGGGGGAGGGCCTCCCGGGGAGCTGTTTTTT	CSAITGGGPPGELFF
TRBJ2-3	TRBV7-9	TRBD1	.	TGTGCCAGCAGCCCAACGGGACAGGGTGTGAGGCACACAGATACGCAGTATTTT	CASSPTGQGVRHTDTQYF
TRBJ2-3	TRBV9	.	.	TGTGCCAGCAGCGTAGCCTCCACAGATACGCAGTATTTT	CASSVASTDTQYF
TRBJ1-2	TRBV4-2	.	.	TGTGCCAGCAGCCAAGACAGGGATGACTATGGCTACACCTTC	CASSQDRDDYGYTF
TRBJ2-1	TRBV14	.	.	TGTGCCAGCTCCCGACAGTCCAGCTCCTACAATGAGCAGTTCTTC	CASSRQSSSYNEQFF
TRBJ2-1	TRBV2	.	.	TGTGCCAGCAGTGAACAGGTTCCCTACAATGAGCAGTTCTTC	CASSEQVPYNEQFF
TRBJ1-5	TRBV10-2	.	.	TGCGCCAGCAGGGATGTAGATCAGCCCCAGCATTTT	CASRDVDQPQHF
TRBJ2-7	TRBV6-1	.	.	TGTGCCAGCAGTGAATTCCGGACCCGCGCGGGTCGGAGGTACGAGCAGTACTTC	CASSEFRTRAGRRYEQYF
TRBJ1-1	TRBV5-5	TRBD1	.	TGTGCCAGCAGCTTGGCACAGGGGCTTGCTCTGACTGAAGCTTTCTTT	CASSLAQGLALTEAFF
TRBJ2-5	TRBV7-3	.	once	TGTGCCAGCAGCTTACGGCCAGGGGAGACCCAGTACTTC	CASSLRPGETQYF
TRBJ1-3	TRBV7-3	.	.	TGTGCCAGCAGCTTTGAAATCTCTGGAAACACCATATATTTT	CASSFEISGNTIYF